The sequence of this T cell receptor (beta chain) was determined in a study of T cells in Graves' hyperthyroidism and ophthalmopathy. Across the study: Peripheral blood collection took place at initial diagnosis, before any treatment. Study results and limitations: Ophthalmopathy was separated from stable hyperthyroidism by a 13 V-J model.

Researchers barred patients who had uncontrolled infection, other autoimmune disease, pregnancy or lactation. Approximately 10 ml of fresh peripheral blood supplied the PBMCs. The CDR3 region is 16 residues in length, termini included. The germline V gene has CDR1 SNHLY and CDR2 FYNNEI. Template material for amplifying TCR beta CDR3 regions consisted of RNA transcripts. In the first-round RT-PCR of the TCR CDR3, the HTBI primer set was used. TCRdb re-called the multiplex PCR reads with MiXCR, one entry per CDR3 protein. The sample yields roughly 700,000 distinct CDR3 sequences, roughly a sixth seen once. This clonotype was detected many times. Its specificity is not known. Because the CDR3's place on the DNA is in doubt, the DNA is left out and the CDR3 is given as listed by TCRdb.

V gene TRBV2 combines with J gene TRBJ1-4; TRBD1 is taken as the D call from the table, unchecked against the DNA. The TCR originated in a man aged 50 to 59 with Graves' hyperthyroidism. Sequencing input: blood. The CDR3 sequence is CASILDRAATNEKLFF.